This T cell receptor (beta chain) was sequenced for a study of PD-1 blockade in mismatch repair-deficient tumors. TCRdb's table, derived via immunoSEQ multiplex PCR, lists solely in-frame clones and lacks some. This sample yields 25,000 to 30,000 clones, of which roughly 83% are seen a single time; 2.5% to 3.5% belongs to the top ten. CDR3 size: 11 residues. With V trimmed by 4 bases and J by 9 bases, 0 bases remained unmatched. Looked up from germline, CDR1 is SGHDT and CDR2 is YYEEEE. The source material was PBMCs, sampled before pembrolizumab treatment. The sequence came from an adult with mismatch repair-deficient cancer. This rearrangement joins TRBV5-6 to TRBJ2-1, with TRBD1 matching 8 bases. CDR3 residues: CASSGTGEQFF. CDR3 bases: TGTGCCAGCAGCGGGACAGGTGAGCAGTTCTTC. Variable domain in full (rest from reference TRBV5-6 and TRBJ2-1): DAGVTQSPTHLIKTRGQQVTLRCSPKSGHDTVSWYQQALGQGPQFIFQYYEEEERQRGNFPDRFSGHQFPNYSSELNVNALLLGDSALYLCASSGTGEQFFGPGTRLTVL.